This is a list of T cell receptor beta chains from one sample in a study of PD-1 blockade in classical Hodgkin lymphoma. Clones were sequenced by immunoSEQ multiplex PCR, and TCRdb holds only the in-frame ones, with some missing. The profile shows about 8,500 clones, roughly four fifths of them singletons. Sequenced here: CD4+ T cells from blood, sampled at baseline. These receptors came from a human donor with classical Hodgkin lymphoma. Each CDR3 is given without its conserved first and last residue. A D gene is named only where the DNA matches it firmly.

D gene	V gene	J gene	CDR3 length	CDR3 protein
-	TRBV28	TRBJ1-5	10	ASSLNGQPQH
-	TRBV5-1	TRBJ2-7	11	ASSLGVGGEQY
-	TRBV30	TRBJ2-5	11	AWSGGWSETQY
TRBD1	TRBV23-1	-	13	ASKSNRDRPYEQY
-	TRBV7-2	TRBJ2-3	13	ASSLQVSPTDTQY
TRBD2	TRBV7-7	TRBJ2-1	13	ASSYLAGGYNEQF
-	TRBV6-1	TRBJ2-7	12	ASNLSGRLNEQY
TRBD2	TRBV14	TRBJ2-1	13	ASSRAGGLYNEQF
-	TRBV4-1	TRBJ2-7	13	ASSQERWEAHEQY
-	TRBV10-3	TRBJ1-1	9	ATRTSTEAF
-	TRBV5-6	TRBJ1-4	13	ASSEMDGFNEKLF
-	TRBV19	TRBJ2-1	17	ASSSRGTLTPYSYNEQF
-	TRBV18	TRBJ1-2	12	ASSPYLDYDGYT
TRBD1	TRBV6-1	TRBJ1-5	13	ASSPTGGGNQPQH
TRBD1	TRBV11-3	TRBJ2-7	11	ASSSGQGNEQY
TRBD2	TRBV7-6	TRBJ2-3	12	ASSWTSGRDTQY
-	TRBV10-3	TRBJ2-1	10	AISESGIEQF
-	TRBV6-1	TRBJ2-1	11	ASSEAAPNEQF
-	TRBV7-2	TRBJ2-3	14	ASSLWDIGRTDTQY
-	TRBV19	TRBJ2-3	11	ASSWGARDTQY
TRBD2	TRBV6-1	TRBJ2-1	12	ASKASGRAFEQF
TRBD2	TRBV15	TRBJ2-1	13	ATSRAGRVYNEQF
TRBD1	TRBV19	TRBJ1-5	15	ASSKYKQGNAAQPQH
TRBD2	TRBV5-4	TRBJ2-1	14	ASARAVLAGYNEQF
-	TRBV7-2	TRBJ2-6	13	ASSLYGSGANVLT
TRBD1	TRBV5-4	TRBJ2-2	16	ASSLAGQGIFITGELF
TRBD1	TRBV29-1	TRBJ2-1	12	SVSRDSIYNEQF
-	TRBV7-9	TRBJ2-5	12	ASSYGPKQETQY
-	TRBV10-2	TRBJ2-1	13	ASSESWGSYNEQF
-	TRBV5-1	TRBJ1-1	11	ASSLALGSEAF
TRBD1	TRBV2	TRBJ1-5	11	ASRGTGNQPQH
TRBD2	TRBV2	TRBJ2-1	13	ASSKTGLEVNEQF
-	TRBV6-6	TRBJ2-3	13	ASSYGGLSGNTQY
-	TRBV6-4	TRBJ2-2	15	ASSDKGFQTNTGELF
TRBD1	TRBV7-2	TRBJ2-1	11	ASSLAGQYEQF
-	TRBV6-4	TRBJ1-2	9	ASSDRFGYT
TRBD1	TRBV5-4	TRBJ1-2	15	ASSLVWGQGANYGYT
-	TRBV10-3	TRBJ2-1	9	AIRDINEQF
TRBD1	TRBV27	TRBJ1-2	15	ASSQRSYGTGTYGYT
-	TRBV2	TRBJ2-2	12	ASRLTGNTGELF
-	TRBV4-1	TRBJ1-2	15	ASSQDGGQSRRYGYT
TRBD1	TRBV19	TRBJ1-5	12	ASRDRGGNQPQH
-	TRBV5-4	TRBJ2-1	15	ASSLAVAPSSYNEQF
TRBD1	TRBV6-1	TRBJ1-4	13	ASRTSQGADLELF
-	TRBV10-3	TRBJ2-6	11	AINGGGANVLT